The following is a TCR beta chain sequence with its context. Its target is unknown. Naive CD4+ T cells were purified with Tregs depleted by CD25. Trimming took 6 bases from V and 3 from J, leaving 16 bases between them. This CDR3 comprises 14 residues. Germline lookup yields CDR1 SGHKS and CDR2 YYEKEE (reference sequence). Findings of the study overall: Tumor Tregs overlapped most with tumor, then blood, naive CD4+ cells. Whole repertoires were not studied in the larger cohort, only one V-J beta rearrangement.

Constant-region reverse primers amplified full-length variable regions, followed by semi-nested Nested Universal Primer A PCR. TCRdb redid the calling of the 5' RACE reads with MiXCR, one entry per CDR3 protein. This table has over 50,000 distinct CDR3 sequences, approximately 23% appearing once. This chain connects TRBV5-5 to TRBJ2-7; perhaps D is TRBD1 or TRBD2 (6 bases each). Sequenced: tumor-infiltrating naive CD4+ T cells sorted from the breast tumor. As to subset: naive CD4+ T cells, CD4+CD45RA+CD25-. The TCR sequence derives from a female donor with breast cancer. The CDR3 sequence: CASTFGGTNYEQYF. CDR3 nucleotides: TGTGCCAGCACTTTCGGCGGGACAAACTACGAGCAGTACTTC.